The T cell receptor beta chain described here comes from a study of post-analysis software for immune sequencing data. The overall study: Progressive-relapsing, secondary progressive and relapsing-remitting multiple sclerosis were among the disease courses included. Points from the study as a whole: Relative to controls, patients had several TRBV segments at higher frequency, with TRBV5-6, TRBV5-1 and TRBV20-1 among these.

V lost 4 bases to trimming and J lost 3 bases, with 12 bases between them. CDR1 and CDR2 from the germline V gene are LGHDT and YNNKEL (reference sequence). The CDR3 is 14 amino acids. TCR beta libraries were prepared from cDNA with unique molecular identifiers. TCRdb called the PCR reads again in MiXCR, with one record for every CDR3 protein. The sample lists some 240,000 distinct CDR3 sequences, 30% to 45% occurring once. There are a few counts of this clonotype. What it binds is not known. This receptor was obtained from a girl aged 10-17 years with multiple sclerosis. What was sequenced was blood. The chain combines TRBV3-1 with TRBJ1-1; D uncertain. CDR3 loop: CASSRHDTDTEAFF. The CDR3 DNA reads TGTGCCAGCAGCCGTCATGACACCGACACTGAAGCTTTCTTT.